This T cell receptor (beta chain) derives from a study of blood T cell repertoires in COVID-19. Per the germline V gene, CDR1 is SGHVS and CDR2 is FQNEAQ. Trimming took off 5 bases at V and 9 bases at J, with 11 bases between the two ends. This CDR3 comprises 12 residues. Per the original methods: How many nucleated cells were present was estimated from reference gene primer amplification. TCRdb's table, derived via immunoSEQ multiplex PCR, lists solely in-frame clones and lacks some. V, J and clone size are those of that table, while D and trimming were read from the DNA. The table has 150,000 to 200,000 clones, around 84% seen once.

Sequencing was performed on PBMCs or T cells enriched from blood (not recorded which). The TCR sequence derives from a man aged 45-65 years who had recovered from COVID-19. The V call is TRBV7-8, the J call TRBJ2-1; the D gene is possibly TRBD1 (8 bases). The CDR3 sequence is CASSNRGGEQFF. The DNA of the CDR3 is TGTGCCAGCAGCAACAGGGGGGGTGAGCAGTTCTTC.